The 15 T cell receptor beta chains in this list originate from one sample, sequenced in a study of early T cells in non-severe SARS-CoV-2 infection. MiXCR was run by TCRdb on the 5' RACE reads, yielding one entry per CDR3 protein. The sample shows around 27,000 distinct CDR3 sequences, about 5.3% of them seen only once. Sequencing input: whole blood. The receptors stem from an adult who was a healthcare worker with PCR-confirmed SARS-CoV-2 infection or an uninfected control (not recorded which).

By frequency in the sample, this clonotype is medium-sized. The gene calls are TRBV9 and TRBJ2-1, with unresolved D. The V end was cut by 0 bases, the J end by 3 bases, with 10 bases between. Germline assignment: CDR1 SGDLS and CDR2 YYNGEE. The CDR3 runs to 15 residues. The CDR3 protein is CASSVDDSFYNEQFF. For the CDR3, the DNA is TGTGCCAGCAGCGTAGATGATAGCTTCTACAATGAGCAGTTCTTC.

CDR3 coding DNA: TGCGCCAGCAGCTTGGGGCAGGTGAACACTGAAGCTTTCTTT. This translates into CASSLGQVNTEAFF. V and J are TRBV5-1 and TRBJ1-1; D is undetermined. V shed 0 bases and J shed 0 bases, with 6 bases lying between them. Germline CDR1 is SGHRS and CDR2 is YFSETQ. This CDR3 comprises 14 residues.

This clonotype was observed many times. The chain employs TRBV7-2 and TRBJ1-1; D is undetermined. Trimming removed 4 bases at V and 2 bases at J, with 8 bases between. This CDR3 region has 13 residues. Germline lookup yields CDR1 SGHTA and CDR2 FQGNSA. The DNA for the CDR3 is TGTGCCAGCAGCTCCAGTCCCAACACTGAAGCTTTCTTT. Residues: CASSSSPNTEAFF.

This clonotype has a count of ten or more. The chain carries TRBV28 and TRBJ2-5; D gene unclear. This CDR3 is 13 amino acids long. The V gene lost 6 bases and the J gene lost 3 bases, with 11 bases spanning the gap. Germline V gene lookup returns CDR1 MDHEN and CDR2 SYDVKM. CDR3 sequence: CASRPGIEETQYF. CDR3 in DNA: TGTGCCAGCAGGCCAGGAATCGAAGAGACCCAGTACTTC.

This clonotype was recorded many times. The chain carries TRBV7-2 and TRBJ1-6, with 9 bases identical to TRBD1. The V gene's germline CDR1 is SGHTA and CDR2 FQGNSA. With 5 bases clipped from V and 4 bases from J, the junction kept 6 bases outside the gene matches. The length of the CDR3 is 16 residues. The CDR3: CASSTTGGAYNSPLHF. CDR3 nucleotides: TGTGCCAGCAGCACAACAGGGGGCGCGTATAATTCACCCCTCCACTTT. The entire variable domain, with the rest obtained from reference TRBV7-2 and TRBJ1-6, is as follows: GAGVSQSPSNKVTEKGKDVELRCDPISGHTALYWYRQSLGQGLEFLIYFQGNSAPDKSGLPSDRFSAERTGGSVSTLTIQRTQQEDSAVYLCASSTTGGAYNSPLHFGNGTRLTVT.

This clonotype has ten or more counts. DNA of the CDR3: TGTGCCTGGGGACAGGGAGGATCGTATAATTCACCCCTCCACTTT. It translates to CAWGQGGSYNSPLHF. The chain links TRBV30 to TRBJ1-6; 8 nucleotides match TRBD1. CDR1 and CDR2 from the germline V gene are GTSNPN and SVGIG (reference sequence). This CDR3 is 15 amino acids long. The ends lost 5 bases at V and 4 bases at J; junction bases unmatched: 7.

This clonotype occurred many times. The chain combines TRBV20-1 with TRBJ2-7; 11 nucleotides match TRBD2. This CDR3 has 14 amino acids. CDR1 DFQATT and CDR2 SNEGSKA come from the germline V gene (reference sequence). Trimming removed 3 bases from V and 3 bases from J; junction bases left unmatched: 4. The CDR3 loop reads CSASSGTSGYEQYF. The DNA of the CDR3 is TGCAGTGCTAGCTCCGGGACTAGCGGCTACGAGCAGTACTTC.

This clonotype was seen many times. The V and J genes are TRBV5-1 and TRBJ2-3; no reliable D call. This CDR3 spans 12 amino acids. The V and J ends lost 4 bases and 3 bases respectively, with 6 bases between them. Germline-derived CDR1 and CDR2 are SGHRS and YFSETQ. CDR3 in amino acids: CASSAETDTQYF. The CDR3 DNA follows: TGCGCCAGCAGCGCCGAAACAGATACGCAGTATTTT.

This clonotype was counted many times. The rearrangement uses TRBV7-2 and TRBJ2-3; D not resolved. V was pared by 2 bases and J by 6 bases, with 15 bases between. In germline, CDR1 is SGHTA, CDR2 FQGNSA. The CDR3 extends over 15 amino acids. CDR3 loop: CASSLHMLAGDTQYF. DNA of the CDR3: TGTGCCAGCAGCTTACACATGTTAGCTGGGGATACGCAGTATTTT.

This chain uses TRBV4-1 with TRBJ2-1; D ambiguous. Trimming cost V 2 bases and J 7 bases, with 3 bases left between them. The CDR3 sequence is 11 residues long. Germline CDR1 reads MGHRA; CDR2 reads YSYEKL. The CDR3 protein is CASSQYNEQFF. DNA of the CDR3: TGCGCCAGCAGCCAATATAATGAGCAGTTCTTC.

This clonotype was detected many times. The V call is TRBV20-1, the J call TRBJ2-3; D not resolved. V lost 6 bases and J lost 2, with 9 bases in between. This CDR3 contains 12 residues. Germline values: CDR1 DFQATT, CDR2 SNEGSKA (reference sequence). This CDR3 reads CSASIITDTQYF. CDR3 nucleotides: TGCAGTGCCTCTATAATCACAGATACGCAGTATTTT.

This clonotype came up many times. The V gene is TRBV20-1, the J gene TRBJ2-3; 10 bases are a match to TRBD2. Germline CDR1 reads DFQATT; CDR2 reads SNEGSKA (reference sequence). CDR3 length equals 15 residues. CDR3 bases: TGCAGCCCAAGCGGGAGGGCCCCTAGCACAGATACGCAGTATTTT. This codes for CSPSGRAPSTDTQYF.

This clonotype was counted many times. The chain combines TRBV20-1 with TRBJ2-3; D perhaps matches TRBD1 (5 bases). The CDR3 is 16 residues long. V lost 3 bases to trimming and J lost 5 bases, with 21 bases between them. CDR1 and CDR2 (germline): DFQATT, SNEGSKA (reference sequence). CDR3 protein: CSARLVTAGRGDTQYF. The CDR3 DNA is TGCAGTGCTAGGCTGGTGACAGCAGGCCGAGGAGATACGCAGTATTTT.

The sample holds a few counts of this clonotype. This sequence joins TRBV3-1 and TRBJ2-5; 7 bases match TRBD2. After removal of 0 bases from V and 2 bases from J, the junction contained 3 bases not matched to a gene. This CDR3 contains 15 residues. Germline V gives CDR1 LGHDT, CDR2 YNNKEL (reference sequence). The CDR3 loop is CASSQDASGQETQYF. CDR3 nucleotides: TGTGCCAGCAGCCAAGATGCTAGCGGACAAGAGACCCAGTACTTC.

In the case of this clonotype: A single base separates this from a much larger clone, so it may be a read error. This CDR3 is missing its conserved last phenylalanine or tryptophan, likely due to a read error. This chain links TRBV7-2 with TRBJ2-3, with TRBD1 identical over 8 bases. The CDR3 is made up of 15 amino acids. J lost 3 bases, V lost 5 bases, and 7 bases had no gene match. Germline V gives CDR1 SGHTA, CDR2 FQGNSA. The CDR3 DNA follows: TGTGCCAGCAGCATTACAGGGGGATGGACAGATACGCAGTATTCT. Translating gives CASSITGGWTDTQYS.